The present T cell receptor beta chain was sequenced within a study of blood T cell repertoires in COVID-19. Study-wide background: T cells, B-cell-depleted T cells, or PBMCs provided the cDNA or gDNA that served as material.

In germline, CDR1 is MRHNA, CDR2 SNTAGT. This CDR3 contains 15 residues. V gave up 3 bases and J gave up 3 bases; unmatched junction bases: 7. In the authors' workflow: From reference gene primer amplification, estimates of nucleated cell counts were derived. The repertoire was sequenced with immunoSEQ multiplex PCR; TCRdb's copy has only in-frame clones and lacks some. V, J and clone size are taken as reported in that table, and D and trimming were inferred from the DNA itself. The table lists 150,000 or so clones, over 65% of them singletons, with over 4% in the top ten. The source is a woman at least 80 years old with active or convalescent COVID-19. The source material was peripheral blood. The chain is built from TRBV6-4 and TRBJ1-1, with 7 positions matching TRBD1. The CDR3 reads CASSESQGGYTEAFF. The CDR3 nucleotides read TGTGCCAGCAGTGAGTCCCAGGGGGGATACACTGAAGCTTTCTTT.